This TCR beta chain was identified in a study of metastatic and nonmetastatic thyroid tumors. This clone was recorded many times. Thyroid surgery was preceded by no treatment in any patient. Through MiXCR, TCRdb re-clonotyped the PCR reads. There are around 34,000 clones in the sample; 16% occur only once, and roughly 3.2% lies in the top ten. This clonotype was sampled from a female donor with papillary thyroid cancer or a benign thyroid nodule (not recorded which). Some clones in this sample may be carry-over from other donors' samples. What was sequenced was blood.

The CDR3 DNA follows: TGTGCCAGCAGCCGGGGGGAGAACTATCCCGCAGATACGCAGTATTTT. It codes for CASSRGENYPADTQYF. V usage is TRBV4-2 and J usage is TRBJ2-3; perhaps TRBD2 as D (6 bases). Germline V gene data show CDR1 as LGHNA and CDR2 as YNFKEQ. The length of the CDR3 is 16 residues. V shed 4 bases and J shed 4 bases, with 18 bases lying between them.